The 11 T cell receptor beta chains in this list originate from one sample, sequenced in a study of regulatory T cells in long-lasting Graves disease (dated by TCRdb to about 2021). The library was generated by multiplex PCR. Instrument on record: Illumina HiSeq 4000. iRepertoire HTBI primers and Arm-PCR amplification of CDR3 regions were used to construct TCR beta libraries. TCRdb reworked the public reads: Q25 trimming with fastp, MiXCR clone assembly, productive beta chains retained. Each record represents a unique CDR3 protein, reported with the most common genes and DNA among its rows. The sample includes about 400,000 distinct CDR3 sequences, with roughly 20% observed a single time. The ten largest clonotypes hold less than 25% of the sample. The time point label, read with the paper, signifies: persistent/refractory GD, antithyroid drugs over 5 years with positive TRAb. For both TCR sequencing and RNA sequencing, RNA was extracted from PBMCs using TRIzol.

The starting material was peripheral blood mononuclear cells (PBMCs), obtained when the disease was refractory, from a patient treated with antithyroid drugs. The receptors here all came from a female donor with Graves disease.

The V and J genes are TRBV5-1 and TRBJ2-4; D call uncertain. This CDR3 region has 16 residues. Trimming pared 1 base from V and 0 bases from J, leaving 11 bases between. CDR1 and CDR2 (germline): SGHRS, YFSETQ. This CDR3 is CASSLIAVLAKNIQYF. For the CDR3, the DNA is TGCGCCAGCAGCTTGATCGCGGTGCTAGCCAAAAACATTCAGTACTTC. Looking up the rest from reference TRBV5-1 and TRBJ2-4 gives the full variable domain: KAGVTQTPRYLIKTRGQQVTLSCSPISGHRSVSWYQQTPGQGLQFLFEYFSETQRNKGNFPGRFSGRQFSNSRSEMNVSTLELGDSALYLCASSLIAVLAKNIQYFGAGTRLSVL.

This clonotype appeared a few times. This chain uses TRBV6-4 with TRBJ2-7; tentative D call: TRBD1 (5 bases). Trimming removed 5 bases from V and 6 bases from J, with 20 bases in between. CDR1 and CDR2 (germline): MRHNA, SNTAGT. CDR3 length: 15 residues. Here the CDR3 reads CASSYPVSGRREQYF. The CDR3 DNA is TGTGCCAGCAGTTACCCGGTTTCAGGGCGGCGCGAGCAGTACTTC.

The rearrangement links TRBV19 to TRBJ1-5; D gene uncertain. Germline V gives CDR1 LNHDA, CDR2 SQIVND (reference sequence). The CDR3 is made up of 14 amino acids. The germline V and J ends were trimmed by 7 bases and 1 base, with 11 bases remaining between them. CDR3 nucleotide sequence: TGTGCCAGTAAAGAGAATGGAAGCAATCAGCCCCAGCATTTT. It encodes CASKENGSNQPQHF. Full variable domain (outside the CDR3, taken from reference TRBV19 and TRBJ1-5): DGGITQSPKYLFRKEGQNVTLSCEQNLNHDAMYWYRQDPGQGLRLIYYSQIVNDFQKGDIAEGYSVSREKKESFPLTVTSAQKNPTAFYLCASKENGSNQPQHFGDGTRLSIL.

This clonotype was counted at least ten times. The chain recombines TRBV29-1 with TRBJ2-5; D is ambiguous. The CDR3 totals 13 residues. The V end was cut by 4 bases, the J end by 2 bases, with 11 bases between. Germline assignment: CDR1 SQVTM and CDR2 ANQGSEA. CDR3 in amino acids: CSVGRLVQETQYF. As DNA, the CDR3 is TGCAGCGTTGGACGGCTAGTACAAGAGACCCAGTACTTC. The variable domain in full, completed from reference TRBV29-1 and TRBJ2-5, reads SAVISQKPSRDICQRGTSLTIQCQVDSQVTMMFWYRQQPGQSLTLIATANQGSEATYESGFVIDKFPISRPNLTFSTLTVSNMSPEDSSIYLCSVGRLVQETQYFGPGTRLLVL.

This clonotype was observed at least ten times. V and J are TRBV28 and TRBJ1-5, with no clear D. Trimming took 4 bases from V and 0 from J, leaving 10 bases between them. This CDR3 has 15 residues. CDR1 is MDHEN, CDR2 SYDVKM, per germline. CDR3 bases: TGTGCCAGCAGTTCCCCGGAGGATAGCAATCAGCCCCAGCATTTT. Translation gives CASSSPEDSNQPQHF.

This clonotype turned up a few times. The chain has TRBV7-2 and TRBJ2-7; D call uncertain. The V and J ends lost 5 bases and 3 bases respectively, with 17 bases between them. CDR1 and CDR2 from the germline V gene are SGHTA and FQGNSA. The CDR3 is 15 amino acids. Written as DNA, the CDR3 is TGTGCCAGCAGCCCCCCCGGGCGGCCCCTCTACGAGCAGTACTTC. Its translation is CASSPPGRPLYEQYF.

The sample holds many counts of this clonotype. V is TRBV28 and J is TRBJ1-2, with 8 bases that match TRBD1. Germline CDR1 reads MDHEN; CDR2 reads SYDVKM. The CDR3 is made up of 15 amino acids. Germline trimming cut 5 bases from V and 1 base from J; bases unmatched to any gene: 6. CDR3 nucleotide sequence: TGTGCCAGCAGTGACAGGGGAGCGGGTAACTATGGCTACACCTTC. Protein sequence: CASSDRGAGNYGYTF.

The V call is TRBV30, the J call TRBJ2-3; no firm D call. Germline CDR1 is GTSNPN and CDR2 is SVGIG (reference sequence). The CDR3 is 15 amino acids. Trimming removed 0 bases at V and 6 bases at J, with 16 bases between. CDR3 sequence (DNA): TGTGCCTGGAGTGTGCCAGGTGGGGTGCGGGATACGCAGTATTTT. Translation: CAWSVPGGVRDTQYF. The variable domain in full, with the rest retrieved from reference TRBV30 and TRBJ2-3, is SQTIHQWPATLVQPVGSPLSLECTVEGTSNPNLYWYRQAAGRGLQLLFYSVGIGQISSEVPQNLSASRPQDRQFILSSKKLLLSDSGFYLCAWSVPGGVRDTQYFGPGTRLTVL.

The chain combines TRBV24-1 with TRBJ2-6; D is unresolved. CDR3 length equals 13 residues. The V and J ends lost 11 bases and 0 bases respectively, with 7 bases between them. Germline loops: CDR1 KGHDR, CDR2 SFDVKD. The CDR3 is CASGNSGANVLTF. The CDR3 bases are TGTGCCAGCGGCAACTCTGGGGCCAACGTCCTGACTTTC.

The chain couples TRBV11-2 to TRBJ2-6, with a tentative D call TRBD1 (6 bases). V dropped 5 bases and J dropped 4 bases, with 18 bases sitting between them. There are 17 residues in the CDR3. Looked up from germline, CDR1 is SGHAT and CDR2 is FQNNGV. This CDR3 is CASSPELAGVGANVLTF. The DNA of the CDR3 is TGTGCCAGCAGCCCGGAACTCGCAGGGGTCGGGGCCAACGTCCTGACTTTC.

This clonotype was detected ten times or more. This rearrangement joins TRBV12-3 or TRBV12-4 to TRBJ2-7, with D possibly called TRBD1 or TRBD2 (7 bases each). The CDR3 runs 15 residues. V was shortened by 4 bases and J by 6 bases, with 19 bases between the two germline ends. The CDR3, as DNA: TGTGCCAGCAGTTGGGGGGGACAGTTCCCTGTCGAGCAGTACTTC. Its translation: CASSWGGQFPVEQYF.